The rows below give T cell receptor beta chains drawn from one sample of a study of cytomegalovirus exposure and HLA in healthy donors. The assay was immunoSEQ multiplex PCR, and TCRdb's table has in-frame clones only and misses some. The sample has tens of thousands of clones, more than 60% seen once. Sample: PBMCs. The origin of the receptors is a man aged 50-59 years in good health and CMV-seropositive. Both conserved end residues are part of each CDR3. Each record gives: D gene, V gene, J gene, clone size, CDR3 protein, CDR3 DNA. D genes are given only for firm matches. Where a row states a size, it is once, few, many or the class of an expanded clone; other rows omit it.

>TRBD1|TRBV9|TRBJ1-2|.
CASSVDRTGGTDYGYTF
TGTGCCAGCAGCGTAGATAGGACAGGGGGTACTGACTATGGCTACACCTTC
>TRBD1|TRBV29-1|TRBJ2-6|.
CSVEGQGATGANGLTF
TGCAGCGTTGAGGGACAGGGGGCGACTGGGGCCAACGGCCTGACTTTC
>TRBD2|TRBV9|TRBJ2-1|.
CASSVSSGGVNEQFF
TGTGCCAGCAGCGTATCTAGCGGAGGCGTTAATGAGCAGTTCTTC
>.|TRBV19|TRBJ1-2|.
CASRLTDNYGYTF
TGTGCCAGTAGGCTGACAGATAACTATGGCTACACCTTC
>TRBD2|TRBV9|TRBJ2-7|few
CASSVAPGGGAYEQYF
TGTGCCAGCAGCGTAGCCCCGGGGGGAGGGGCCTACGAGCAGTACTTC
>TRBD1|TRBV6-5|TRBJ1-2|.
CASRTPGQGASGYTF
TGTGCCAGCAGGACACCGGGACAGGGGGCAAGTGGCTACACCTTC
>TRBD2|TRBV5-1|TRBJ2-2|.
CASSLSGTTSAGELFF
TGCGCCAGCAGCTTGTCTGGGACTACGAGCGCCGGGGAGCTGTTTTTT
>.|TRBV19|TRBJ2-3|few
CASSPPGSWADTQYF
TGTGCCAGTAGTCCCCCAGGTTCATGGGCAGATACGCAGTATTTT
>TRBD2|TRBV9|TRBJ2-3|.
CASSVVPAGSGTDTQYF
TGTGCCAGCAGCGTAGTTCCAGCGGGAAGTGGCACAGATACGCAGTATTTT
>.|TRBV6-5|TRBJ2-1|.
CASIGGRGGNEQFF
TGTGCCAGCATCGGGGGTAGGGGGGGCAATGAGCAGTTCTTC
>.|TRBV19|TRBJ1-5|many
CASRAGRAPQPQHF
TGTGCCAGTAGGGCGGGGAGGGCTCCTCAGCCCCAGCATTTT
>TRBD1|TRBV4-2|TRBJ2-1|.
CASSPPGQGAYEQFF
TGTGCCAGCAGCCCTCCGGGACAGGGGGCTTATGAGCAGTTCTTC
>TRBD2|TRBV4-1|TRBJ2-3|.
CASSQERAGADTQYF
TGCGCCAGCAGCCAAGAAAGAGCGGGAGCGGATACGCAGTATTTT
>.|TRBV7-9|TRBJ2-5|.
CSSAGYQETQYF
TGTTCCAGCGCGGGGTACCAAGAGACCCAGTACTTC
>.|TRBV18|TRBJ2-1|few
CASLGQANEQFF
TGTGCCAGTCTTGGTCAAGCCAATGAGCAGTTCTTC
>.|TRBV27|TRBJ2-7|.
CASSLSQSASYEQYF
TGTGCCAGCAGTTTAAGCCAAAGCGCCTCCTACGAGCAGTACTTC
>.|TRBV7-2|TRBJ1-2|.
CASSLGATGKANYGYTF
TGTGCCAGCAGCTTAGGGGCTACGGGGAAGGCTAACTATGGCTACACCTTC
>TRBD2|TRBV18|TRBJ2-3|.
CASSQAGAFTDTQYF
TGTGCCAGCTCACAAGCGGGGGCTTTCACAGATACGCAGTATTTT
>.|TRBV27|TRBJ2-7|.
CASGGQTYEQYF
TGTGCCAGCGGCGGACAGACCTACGAGCAGTACTTC
>.|TRBV7-2|TRBJ2-7|.
CASSPYRDNYEQYF
TGTGCCAGCAGTCCATACCGGGACAACTACGAGCAGTACTTC
>.|TRBV11-3|TRBJ2-3|.
CASSFSGSDTQYF
TGTGCCAGCAGCTTTTCGGGTTCGGATACGCAGTATTTT
>TRBD1|TRBV5-6|TRBJ2-7|.
CASSTRDRGRPYEQYF
TGTGCCAGCAGCACCCGAGACAGGGGACGTCCCTACGAGCAGTACTTC
>TRBD2|TRBV25-1|TRBJ2-5|.
CASSRVAGVGETQYF
TGTGCCAGCAGTCGGGTAGCGGGAGTGGGGGAGACCCAGTACTTC
>.|TRBV5-6|TRBJ2-5|.
CASSFQVATQYF
TGTGCCAGCAGCTTTCAGGTCGCGACCCAGTACTTC
>.|TRBV7-9|TRBJ1-3|.
CASSHPRRGGNTIYF
TGTGCCAGCAGCCATCCTAGGAGGGGAGGAAACACCATATATTTT
>TRBD1|TRBV6-5|TRBJ1-5|.
CASSEGQLNQPQHF
TGTGCCAGCAGTGAGGGACAGTTAAATCAGCCCCAGCATTTT